These 18 T cell receptor beta chains were sequenced from one sample in a study of T-cell memory formation after mild COVID-19. One entry per CDR3 protein results from TCRdb running MiXCR on the 5' RACE reads. The sample contains 95,000 to 120,000 distinct CDR3 sequences, 22% of which appear only once. The material sequenced was PBMCs or a T cell subset sorted from them (not recorded which). These TCRs come from a man aged 18 to 29 who had mild COVID-19 (a few samples of this study predate the infection). Cell type and time point are not known.

J is TRBJ2-3 and V is TRBV28; TRBD2 aligns across 7 bases. From germline, CDR1 is MDHEN and CDR2 SYDVKM. Unmatched junction bases numbered 5, after V lost 5 bases and J lost 6 bases. CDR3 size: 13 residues. CDR3 amino acids: CASSRDYRDTQYF. CDR3 nucleotides: TGTGCCAGCAGTAGGGACTACCGGGATACGCAGTATTTT.

This clonotype appeared a few times. The chain couples TRBV25-1 to TRBJ2-1, with D unresolved. Germline V gene sequence: CDR1 MGHDK, CDR2 SYGVNS. CDR3 length: 14 residues. V was trimmed by 2 bases and J by 1 base, leaving 6 bases between them. This CDR3 is CASSEPTSYNEQFF. The CDR3 DNA follows: TGTGCCAGCAGTGAACCTACGTCCTACAATGAGCAGTTCTTC.

The rearrangement joins TRBV4-1 to TRBJ2-7; no clear D. Germline CDR1 reads MGHRA; CDR2 reads YSYEKL. The germline V and J ends were trimmed by 4 bases and 4 bases, with 17 bases remaining between them. The CDR3 is 15 amino acids. Written as DNA, the CDR3 is TGCGCCAGCAGCCCCACCCCGGCTTACCAATACGAGCAGTACTTC. Protein product: CASSPTPAYQYEQYF.

This clonotype was counted between two and nine times. The chain has TRBV5-1 and TRBJ1-2, with 10 bases that match TRBD1. With 3 bases clipped from V and 1 base from J, the junction kept 3 bases outside the gene matches. CDR1 and CDR2 (germline): SGHRS, YFSETQ. This CDR3 contains 15 residues. CDR3 sequence reads: CASSWTGGYNYGYTF. Written as DNA, the CDR3 is TGCGCCAGCAGCTGGACAGGGGGTTATAACTATGGCTACACCTTC.

The rearrangement uses TRBV6-2 or TRBV6-3 and TRBJ2-7; tentative D call: TRBD2 (5 bases). There are 15 residues in the CDR3. Trimming left V 0 bases short and J 5 bases short, with 14 bases between. Germline assignment: CDR1 MNHEY and CDR2 SVGEGT. Written as DNA, the CDR3 is TGTGCCAGCAGTTACTCGACTCTAGCTGCCCACGAGCAGTACTTC. Its translation: CASSYSTLAAHEQYF.

This clonotype was counted only a few times. The J gene is TRBJ1-5, the V gene TRBV27; D unresolved. The CDR3 runs to 14 residues. Deletions cut 8 bases from V and 5 bases from J, with 16 bases between. In germline, CDR1 is MNHEY, CDR2 SMNVEV (reference sequence). The CDR3 DNA sequence: TGTGCCAGCGCTCCCGGCCTCCTGGATCAGCCCCAGCATTTT. Residues: CASAPGLLDQPQHF.

This clonotype turned up a few times. The V gene is TRBV4-1, the J gene TRBJ1-5, with D hard to call. The V end was cut by 6 bases, the J end by 2 bases, with 8 bases between. From germline, CDR1 is MGHRA and CDR2 YSYEKL. This CDR3 spans 13 amino acids. For the CDR3, the DNA is TGCGCCAGCAGTCGACCCGGCAATCAGCCCCAGCATTTT. It codes for CASSRPGNQPQHF.

The chain employs TRBV7-9 and TRBJ1-6; D not certain. This CDR3 comprises 12 residues. V was clipped by 4 bases and J by 9 bases, with 7 bases between them. Germline CDR1 is SEHNR and CDR2 is FQNEAQ (reference sequence). The CDR3 coding sequence is TGTGCCAGCAGCTCGTTTGGTTCACCCCTCCACTTT. Protein: CASSSFGSPLHF.

This clonotype was seen a few times. The gene calls are TRBV7-2 and TRBJ2-2; 9 positions agree with TRBD2. This CDR3 is built from 15 residues. Germline CDR1 reads SGHTA; CDR2 reads FQGNSA. Trimming took 5 bases from V and 6 from J; bases not matched to a gene: 7. As DNA, the CDR3 is TGTGCCAGCAGCCGTAGCGGGGGCGGAGCCGGGGAGCTGTTTTTT. Residues: CASSRSGGGAGELFF.

Concerning this clonotype: An end of the junction does not agree with germline; a read error may underlie this. J is TRBJ2-1 and V is TRBV25-1; 9 bases line up with TRBD2. CDR3 length equals 16 residues. Germline V lookup: CDR1 MGHDK, CDR2 SYGVNS. CDR3 protein: CTSSEMGGGASNEQFF. CDR3 bases: TGTACCAGCAGTGAAATGGGCGGGGGGGCATCCAATGAGCAGTTCTTC.

A single count supports this clonotype. This chain uses TRBV3-1 with TRBJ1-5; possibly TRBD1 for D (5 bases). Germline V CDR1 and CDR2: LGHDT, YNNKEL (reference sequence). CDR3 length: 16 amino acids. V was clipped by 0 bases and J by 6 bases, with 15 bases between them. The CDR3 coding sequence is TGTGCCAGCAGCCAAGATCGCGGCAGGGAGGGTCAGCCCCAGCATTTT. Translation: CASSQDRGREGQPQHF. Together with reference TRBV3-1 and TRBJ1-5, the CDR3 gives the full variable domain: DTAVSQTPKYLVTQMGNDKSIKCEQNLGHDTMYWYKQDSKKFLKIMFSYNNKELIINETVPNRFSPKSPDKAHLNLHINSLELGDSAVYFCASSQDRGREGQPQHFGDGTRLSIL.

The V gene is TRBV4-2, the J gene TRBJ1-4; TRBD1 matches at 7 bases. The CDR3 length is 17 residues. CDR1 is LGHNA and CDR2 is YNFKEQ in the germline V gene. Trimming at V came to 0 bases and at J to 5 bases, leaving 9 bases not matched to a gene. CDR3 sequence: CASSQDDAGTVNEKLFF. DNA for the CDR3: TGTGCCAGCAGCCAAGATGACGCCGGGACAGTCAATGAAAAACTGTTTTTT.

This rearrangement joins TRBV3-2 to TRBJ1-5. TRBV3-2 is designated a pseudogene. The CDR3 spans 18 residues. In DNA, the CDR3 is TGTGCCAGCAGCCAAGTTGGCCGTCACCTGTACGGAGGGCAGCCCCAGCATTTT. This codes for CASSQVGRHLYGGQPQHF.

The rearrangement joins TRBV12-3 or TRBV12-4 to TRBJ2-3, with D possibly TRBD2 on 5 matching bases. The germline V and J ends were trimmed by 8 bases and 2 bases, with 11 bases remaining between them. The CDR3 covers 13 residues. This CDR3 is CASRLAYTDTQYF. In nucleotides, the CDR3 is TGTGCCAGCCGGCTAGCCTACACAGATACGCAGTATTTT.

CDR3 sequence: CASSEANPEQFF. In nucleotides, the CDR3 is TGCGCCAGCAGTGAGGCCAACCCTGAGCAGTTCTTC. This chain joins TRBV10-2 and TRBJ2-1; D remains unclear. Looked up from germline, CDR1 is WSHSY and CDR2 is SAAADI. V lost 2 bases and J lost 9, with 8 bases in between. The CDR3 has 12 residues.

The chain employs TRBV29-1 and TRBJ2-1, with 8 positions matching TRBD1. CDR1 SQVTM and CDR2 ANQGSEA come from the germline V gene. The CDR3 spans 13 residues. Trimming took 3 bases from V and 7 from J; bases not matched to a gene: 5. DNA of the CDR3: TGCAGCGTTGAGTCAGGGGGCGGGAATGAGCAGTTCTTC. It codes for CSVESGGGNEQFF.

The CDR3 sequence: CATGLSYEQYF. The DNA of the CDR3 is TGTGCCACAGGACTCTCCTACGAGCAGTACTTC. The chain recombines TRBV7-9 with TRBJ2-7; perhaps TRBD2 as D (5 bases). Germline CDR1 is SEHNR and CDR2 is FQNEAQ (reference sequence). Deletions cut 10 bases from V and 0 bases from J, with 7 bases between. This CDR3 has 11 amino acids.

This chain connects TRBV6-2 or TRBV6-3 to TRBJ2-1; no reliable D call. Per germline, CDR1 MNHEY and CDR2 SVGEGT. Deletions cut 4 bases from V and 5 bases from J, with 6 bases between. This CDR3 has 12 amino acids. CDR3 region: CASSWTNNEQFF. CDR3 DNA: TGTGCCAGCAGTTGGACGAACAATGAGCAGTTCTTC.